The sequence of this T cell receptor (beta chain) was determined in a study of blood T cell repertoires in COVID-19. Study in general: Sources were T cells, B-cell-depleted T cells, or PBMCs; the material itself was cDNA or gDNA.

Recruitment covered fewer than 25 US areas and drew participants whose ages spanned about 18 to 100 years. This CDR3 spans 16 amino acids. Germline V gives CDR1 LGHDT, CDR2 YNNKEL (reference sequence). Trimming left V 2 bases short and J 6 bases short, with 19 bases between. Sequencing used immunoSEQ multiplex PCR; TCRdb keeps in-frame clones, though not all of them. The table records 200,000 to 300,000 clones, roughly 87% of them present only once. This rearrangement joins TRBV3-1 (or the pseudogene TRBV3-2) to TRBJ1-2; the D gene is possibly TRBD1 (6 bases). The sequenced material came from PBMCs or T cells enriched from blood (not recorded which). The source is a woman in her twenties or thirties with acute COVID-19. Here the CDR3 DNA reads TGTGCCAGCAGCCAAATCCCGGACAGCTTTGGCGATGGCTACACCTTC. This sequence encodes CASSQIPDSFGDGYTF.